The rows below give T cell receptor beta chains drawn from one sample of a study of cytomegalovirus exposure and HLA in healthy donors. The method was immunoSEQ multiplex PCR; TCRdb's version includes in-frame clones alone and lacks a portion of them. The sample holds about 160,000 clones, 65% to 80% seen once. Sequencing input: PBMCs. The source is a man aged 40-49 years in good health and CMV-seronegative. Each CDR3 is given with its conserved first and last residue. The D gene is left open where the match is weak. Size is omitted from some rows. Given values are once, few, many or a class for expanded clones.

v_gene	abundance	j_gene	d_gene	CDR3nt	CDR3aa
TRBV2	NA	TRBJ1-2	TRBD1	TGTGCCAGCAACACAGGGGGCTCTGGCTACACCTTC	CASNTGGSGYTF
TRBV2	NA	TRBJ2-3	TRBD2	TGTGCCAGCACTAGCGGGACTAGCGATACGCAGTATTTT	CASTSGTSDTQYF
TRBV25-1	NA	TRBJ2-1	TRBD2	TGTGCCACCTCCGAATCAGGCGGGAGCAATGAGCAGTTCTTC	CATSESGGSNEQFF
TRBV4-1	NA	TRBJ2-3	TRBD2	TGCGCCAGCAGCCAAGTGCGGCTAGCGGGAGGGGTAGATACGCAGTATTTT	CASSQVRLAGGVDTQYF
TRBV28	NA	TRBJ2-3	TRBD1	TGTGCCAGCAGTTTAAGTGGGACAGGGAAGATTGGCACAGATACGCAGTATTTT	CASSLSGTGKIGTDTQYF
TRBV27	NA	TRBJ2-1	TRBD1	TGTGCCAGCAACCGACGACAGGGAAGATCTGCTGAGCAGTTCTTC	CASNRRQGRSAEQFF
TRBV28	NA	TRBJ1-2	NA	TGTGCCATCCCAAACCGGGGGTCCCATAACTATGGCTACACCTTC	CAIPNRGSHNYGYTF
TRBV27	NA	TRBJ2-5	TRBD2	TGTGCCAGCAGTACCCGGACTAGCGGGAGGCTAGGAGAGACCCAGTACTTC	CASSTRTSGRLGETQYF
TRBV15	NA	TRBJ1-5	NA	TGTGCCACCAGCAGAGAGGGGGGAGGCAATCAGCCCCAGCATTTT	CATSREGGGNQPQHF
TRBV28	few	TRBJ2-5	TRBD2	TGTGCCAGCAGAACTAGCGGGAGGGAGACCCAGTACTTC	CASRTSGRETQYF
TRBV11-2	NA	TRBJ2-7	TRBD1	TGTGCCAGCAGCTCCCGACAGGGGGCTTCCTACGAGCAGTACTTC	CASSSRQGASYEQYF
TRBV5-1	NA	TRBJ1-2	NA	TGCGCCAGTTCGGACACAGCTAACTATGGCTACACCTTC	CASSDTANYGYTF
TRBV11-1	NA	TRBJ2-5	TRBD2	TGTGCCAGCAGCCCTTGGGCCGCTAGCGGGAGGTTTAGAGAGACCCAGTACTTC	CASSPWAASGRFRETQYF
TRBV5-1	NA	TRBJ2-3	TRBD2	TGCGCCAGCAGCTTGGGGACTAGCGGGAGCCCCACAGATACGCAGTATTTT	CASSLGTSGSPTDTQYF
TRBV19	few	TRBJ1-3	NA	TGTGCCAGTAAAGAGGAGGTCTCTGGAAACACCATATATTTT	CASKEEVSGNTIYF
TRBV29-1	few	TRBJ2-4	TRBD2	TGCAGCGTTAGACTAGCGGGAAGGGAAAACATTCAGTACTTC	CSVRLAGRENIQYF
TRBV4-3	NA	TRBJ2-1	TRBD1	TGCGCCAGCAGCCAAGTGGGGACAGACAATGAGCAGTTCTTC	CASSQVGTDNEQFF
TRBV5-8	few	TRBJ2-2	NA	TGTGCCAGCAGTCTCAAGGGACTTAACACCGGGGAGCTGTTTTTT	CASSLKGLNTGELFF
TRBV6-6	NA	TRBJ2-4	NA	TGTGCCAGCAGTAAAGAACAGAGAAACATTCAGTACTTC	CASSKEQRNIQYF
TRBV1	NA	TRBJ2-6	NA	TGCACCAGCAGCCAAGACAGGGTGCTACCCCTCTCTGGGGCCAACGTCCTGACTTTC	CTSSQDRVLPLSGANVLTF
TRBV28	NA	TRBJ1-1	NA	TGTGCCAGCCGGGGGGGGCCAACTGAAGCTTTCTTT	CASRGGPTEAFF
TRBV7-9	NA	TRBJ2-1	NA	TGTTCCAGCAGCTCCCTTACCCCAGCGCGAGGCTACAATGAGCAGTTCTTC	CSSSSLTPARGYNEQFF
TRBV28	NA	TRBJ2-3	TRBD1	TGTGCCAGCAGTTTATGGGGACAGGGGAGACGAGGCACAGATACGCAGTATTTT	CASSLWGQGRRGTDTQYF
TRBV6-1	NA	TRBJ1-2	NA	TGTGCCAGCAGCGGGACATTTGCTAACTATGGCTACACCTTC	CASSGTFANYGYTF
TRBV5-6	NA	TRBJ2-7	TRBD2	TGTGCCAGCAGCTTGCTAGCGGGAAAGTACGAGCAGTACTTC	CASSLLAGKYEQYF
TRBV28	NA	TRBJ2-5	TRBD1	TGTGCCAGCAGCTGGAGGGACAGGGGGGAGACCCAGTACTTC	CASSWRDRGETQYF
TRBV4-2	once	TRBJ2-2	TRBD1	TGTGCCAGCAGCCCCGGGACAGGGTACACCGGGGAGCTGTTTTTT	CASSPGTGYTGELFF
TRBV7-2	NA	TRBJ2-1	TRBD2	TGTGCCAGCAGGACTAGCGGGAGATCCCTCAATGAGCAGTTCTTC	CASRTSGRSLNEQFF
TRBV30	NA	TRBJ1-4	NA	TGTGCCTGGAGCCCCAGCGGGGAGACTGCAACTAATGAAAAACTGTTTTTT	CAWSPSGETATNEKLFF
TRBV30	once	TRBJ2-7	NA	TGTGCCTGGAGCCCCGGAGGGGACGGAGCCTACGAGCAGTACTTC	CAWSPGGDGAYEQYF
TRBV20-1	NA	TRBJ2-7	NA	TGCAGTCTAGTCCCCCGGCGGGAGCAGTACTTC	CSLVPRREQYF
TRBV6-1	NA	TRBJ1-2	TRBD1	TGTGCCAGCACGGGACAGGGGGGAATTGGCTACACCTTC	CASTGQGGIGYTF
TRBV18	NA	TRBJ1-2	NA	TGTGCCAGCTCACCTGATTTGGGGGCAGGAGATGGCTACACCTTC	CASSPDLGAGDGYTF
TRBV6-5	NA	TRBJ2-2	NA	TGTGCCAGCAGCTTAGGGGTTGGAACCGGGGAGCTGTTTTTT	CASSLGVGTGELFF
TRBV6-5	NA	TRBJ1-2	NA	TGTGCCAGCAGTTCACACAGGGAACGCTACACCTTC	CASSSHRERYTF
TRBV11-2	NA	TRBJ2-3	NA	TGTGCCAGCACCAGGGGCTCGGCTAGCAGCACAGATACGCAGTATTTT	CASTRGSASSTDTQYF
TRBV5-1	NA	TRBJ2-3	NA	TGCGCCAGCAGCTTGGAAGGGGGGCCAGCGGGACCTAGCACAGATACGCAGTATTTT	CASSLEGGPAGPSTDTQYF
TRBV9	NA	TRBJ2-1	TRBD2	TGTGCCAGCGGAGTTACCGGGACTACATCAGAGCAGTTCTTC	CASGVTGTTSEQFF
TRBV15	NA	TRBJ1-6	NA	TGTGCCACCAGCAGAGATGATTTGCCGTTTTCGGCGGATTCACCCCTCCACTTT	CATSRDDLPFSADSPLHF
TRBV2	NA	TRBJ2-3	TRBD2	TGTGCCAGCAGTGAAGAGGAGCGGGAGGTTCCAGATACGCAGTATTTT	CASSEEEREVPDTQYF
TRBV7-9	NA	TRBJ1-2	NA	TGTGCCAGCAGCCCCAGAGGGGGAAGCTATGGCTACACCTTC	CASSPRGGSYGYTF
TRBV10-3	NA	TRBJ1-1	NA	TGTGCCATCAGGTTTAATCGGGACACTGAAGCTTTCTTT	CAIRFNRDTEAFF
TRBV7-2	NA	TRBJ1-5	NA	TGTGCCAGCAGCTTACGTTCAGGGGCGGGTCAGCCCCAGCATTTT	CASSLRSGAGQPQHF
TRBV6-5	NA	TRBJ2-7	TRBD2	TGTGCCAGCAGGCCGGGGGGGGGAGTCTACGAGCAGTACTTC	CASRPGGGVYEQYF
TRBV5-1	NA	TRBJ1-1	NA	TGCGCCAGCAGCGCTGGGACACAAGAAGCTTTCTTT	CASSAGTQEAFF
TRBV6-1	NA	TRBJ2-5	NA	TGTGCCAGCAGCTCCAACCTAGGAGAGACCCAGTACTTC	CASSSNLGETQYF
TRBV19	NA	TRBJ2-7	NA	TGTGCCAGTAGTCCCGGGGTAGCGGCCTTCTACGAGCAGTACTTC	CASSPGVAAFYEQYF
TRBV9	NA	TRBJ2-7	TRBD2	TGTGCCAGCAGCCCTACGGGACTAGCGGGCTCCGAGCAGTACTTC	CASSPTGLAGSEQYF
TRBV7-6	NA	TRBJ2-3	NA	TGTGCCAGCAGCTTATCACAGGGTGGCGCAGATACGCAGTATTTT	CASSLSQGGADTQYF
TRBV11-2	NA	TRBJ2-7	TRBD2	TGTGCCAGCAGCTTAGTGATTGGTAGCGGGAGCTCCTACGAGCAGTACTTC	CASSLVIGSGSSYEQYF
TRBV5-4	NA	TRBJ1-1	NA	TGTGCCAGCAGGGTAGGGGACACTGAAGCTTTCTTT	CASRVGDTEAFF
TRBV28	NA	TRBJ1-5	NA	TGTGCCAGCAGTTCGTCTACCAGGGTTGAAAATCAGCCCCAGCATTTT	CASSSSTRVENQPQHF
TRBV6-5	NA	TRBJ2-1	NA	TGTGCCAGCAGTTACTCGGAGGGATTAAAACAGTTCTTC	CASSYSEGLKQFF
TRBV5-6	NA	TRBJ2-5	NA	TGTGCCAGCAGCTTGGGGGGAACGGGACAAGAGACCCAGTACTTC	CASSLGGTGQETQYF
TRBV19	NA	TRBJ1-5	NA	TGTGTCAGTAGTATCGACAGTACTAATCAGCCCCAGCATTTT	CVSSIDSTNQPQHF
TRBV7-6	NA	TRBJ2-2	TRBD2	TGTGCCATCGGGGGGTTCGCGAACACCGGGGAGCTGTTTTTT	CAIGGFANTGELFF
TRBV29-1	NA	TRBJ2-5	NA	TGCAGCGTGGGCGTTACAGGGCAAGAGACCCAGTACTTC	CSVGVTGQETQYF
TRBV5-1	few	TRBJ2-7	NA	TGCGCCAGCAGCTTGGAAACGCGCCCCAGGCAGAGCTCCTACGAGCAGTACTTC	CASSLETRPRQSSYEQYF
TRBV7-9	NA	TRBJ2-1	NA	TGTGCCAGCAGTTGGATGGAGGAGCAGTTCTTC	CASSWMEEQFF
TRBV27	NA	TRBJ1-1	NA	TGTGCCAGTTCTCGGGAGGGGTACACTGAAGCTTTCTTT	CASSREGYTEAFF